The 10 T cell receptor beta chains reported below all come from one sample, sequenced in a study of blood T cell repertoires in COVID-19. TCRdb's table, derived via immunoSEQ multiplex PCR, lists solely in-frame clones and lacks some. Among about 64,000 clones, under 80% were seen once, and the ten largest hold roughly 9.7%. What was sequenced was peripheral blood. These receptor sequences come from a human donor in a cohort sampled during active COVID-19.

The rearrangement uses TRBV27 and TRBJ1-5; D is possibly TRBD1 (6 bases). This CDR3 contains 15 residues. Trimming stripped 5 bases from V and 0 bases from J, with 11 bases between. Per germline, CDR1 MNHEY and CDR2 SMNVEV (reference sequence). The CDR3: CASSQQGYSNQPQHF. The CDR3 bases are TGTGCCAGCAGTCAACAGGGATATAGCAATCAGCCCCAGCATTTT.

The V call is TRBV5-4, the J call TRBJ2-5, with 8 bases that match TRBD2. V was clipped by 1 base and J by 0 bases; unmatched bases: 5. This CDR3 contains 16 residues. Germline V gene data show CDR1 as SGHNT and CDR2 as YYREEE (reference sequence). CDR3 nucleotide sequence: TGTGCCAGCAGCTTGCTCAGCGGGAGTGACCAAGAGACCCAGTACTTC. Protein sequence: CASSLLSGSDQETQYF.

The J gene is TRBJ2-7, the V gene TRBV30, with D unresolved. V lost 2 bases and J lost 3, with 5 bases in between. Per the germline V gene, CDR1 is GTSNPN and CDR2 is SVGIG (reference sequence). There are 11 residues in the CDR3. The CDR3 coding sequence is TGTGCCTGGAGTTACAGCTACGAGCAGTACTTC. This sequence encodes CAWSYSYEQYF.

The chain links TRBV19 to TRBJ2-7; 9 positions match TRBD2. CDR3 length: 15 amino acids. CDR1 is LNHDA, CDR2 SQIVND, per germline (reference sequence). V trimming: 4 bases; J trimming: 8 bases; junction bases outside the gene matches: 12. The CDR3 region has the DNA TGTGCCAGTAGTACGCTGGGCGGGAGGGCCGGGCAGCAGTACTTC. It encodes CASSTLGGRAGQQYF.

This rearrangement joins TRBV10-3 to TRBJ2-2; possibly TRBD2 for D (5 bases). V gave up 1 base and J gave up 5 bases, with 14 bases separating them. The CDR3 contains 16 residues. The germline gives CDR1 ENHRY, CDR2 SYGVKD. The CDR3: CAISEFSRTSTGELFF. CDR3 DNA: TGTGCCATCAGTGAGTTCTCTCGGACTTCTACCGGGGAGCTGTTTTTT.

This clone rates as large (0.1 to 1%). The chain carries TRBV7-9 and TRBJ2-7, with a possible D match to TRBD1 (5 bases). Deletions cut 0 bases from V and 4 bases from J, with 10 bases between. CDR1 and CDR2 (germline): SEHNR, FQNEAQ (reference sequence). CDR3 size: 14 residues. The CDR3 DNA sequence: TGTGCCAGCAGCTTAGCCAGGGAACCTTACGAGCAGTACTTC. This translates into CASSLAREPYEQYF.

The rearrangement joins TRBV30 to TRBJ1-2, with D perhaps TRBD1 (5 bases). The germline V gene has CDR1 GTSNPN and CDR2 SVGIG (reference sequence). V lost 0 bases, J lost 8 bases, and 13 bases lay in between. CDR3 length: 13 residues. The CDR3 DNA is TGTGCCTGGAGTGTTTCGATCTGGGGCGGCTACACCTTC. Translated: CAWSVSIWGGYTF.

This chain connects TRBV4-2 to TRBJ2-5; 12 positions match TRBD2. The CDR3 loop spans 16 amino acids. Trimming removed 2 bases from V and 5 bases from J; junction bases left unmatched: 6. CDR1 is LGHNA, CDR2 YNFKEQ, per germline. As DNA, the CDR3 is TGTGCCAGCAGCCAACCCGGGACTAGCGGGCTGGAGACCCAGTACTTC. Encoded protein: CASSQPGTSGLETQYF.

The table lists this clone with many counts. The V call is TRBV28, the J call TRBJ2-7, with 10 bases matching TRBD2. The germline CDR1 and CDR2 sequences are MDHEN and SYDVKM. The CDR3 runs 12 residues. V was clipped by 9 bases and J by 4 bases; unmatched bases: 3. The CDR3 region has the DNA TGTGCCAGTCGGACTAGCGGTTACGAGCAGTACTTC. This encodes CASRTSGYEQYF.

The chain has TRBV2 and TRBJ2-7; no firm D call. The CDR3 is made up of 12 amino acids. Germline V gives CDR1 SNHLY, CDR2 FYNNEI. Trimming cost V 2 bases and J 2 bases, with 4 bases left between them. The CDR3 protein is CASSEYPYEQYF. Written as DNA, the CDR3 is TGTGCCAGCAGTGAATATCCCTACGAGCAGTACTTC.